The 22 T cell receptor beta chains presented below share a single source sample, sequenced in a study of blood T cells in healthy people across ages. Alongside a J-beta primer mix, a sample-barcoded 5' primer served in a second PCR lasting about 7 to 12 cycles. MiXCR was run by TCRdb on the 5' RACE reads, yielding one entry per CDR3 protein. The sample lists more than 750,000 distinct CDR3 sequences; about 29% were seen once. The same data also contributed to another study, on T cells of mothers and their children.

Sequencing used blood. These receptor sequences come from a woman between 40 and 50 years old in good health.

This clonotype was detected a few times. The chain uses TRBV7-3 and TRBJ2-2; no clear D. V was pared by 1 base and J by 7 bases, with 7 bases between. This CDR3 has 13 residues. CDR1 and CDR2 from the germline V gene are SGHTA and FQGTGA. CDR3 sequence: CASSLMGGGELFF. The CDR3 DNA sequence: TGTGCCAGCAGCTTAATGGGTGGCGGGGAGCTGTTTTTT.

The chain uses TRBV5-1 and TRBJ1-2; D is undetermined. Trimming took off 0 bases at V and 4 bases at J, with 22 bases between the two ends. CDR1 and CDR2 (germline): SGHRS, YFSETQ. This CDR3 region has 18 residues. The CDR3 here is CASSLDPATTSLVYGYTF. The CDR3 DNA reads TGCGCCAGCAGCTTGGACCCCGCGACAACATCGTTAGTCTATGGCTACACCTTC.

The gene calls are TRBV7-2 and TRBJ2-3; the match to TRBD2 covers 12 bases. Trimming at V came to 4 bases and at J to 3 bases, leaving 5 bases not matched to a gene. There are 16 residues in the CDR3. Germline assignment: CDR1 SGHTA and CDR2 FQGNSA. CDR3 bases: TGTGCCAGCAGCTCCCGGACTAGCGGGGCAACAGATACGCAGTATTTT. Protein product: CASSSRTSGATDTQYF.

This clonotype was seen ten or more times. The chain has TRBV5-1 and TRBJ2-7, with TRBD1 matching 12 bases. The CDR3 length is 15 residues. Trimming cost V 4 bases and J 3 bases; bases outside gene matches: 5. CDR1 and CDR2 from the germline V gene are SGHRS and YFSETQ. The CDR3 spells CASSPGQGAFYEQYF. The CDR3 nucleotides are TGCGCCAGCAGCCCGGGACAGGGGGCTTTCTACGAGCAGTACTTC.

This clonotype has at least ten counts. V and J are TRBV4-1 and TRBJ2-1, with D perhaps TRBD1 (5 bases). Per the germline V gene, CDR1 is MGHRA and CDR2 is YSYEKL. This CDR3 contains 18 residues. V dropped 1 base and J dropped 2 bases, with 18 bases sitting between them. CDR3 nucleotides: TGCGCCAGCAGCCAAGTATTCCCCCAGCAGGGAACCTACAATGAGCAGTTCTTC. It translates to CASSQVFPQQGTYNEQFF.

CDR3 nucleotide sequence: TGTGCCAGCAGCTTTACAGGTCCACTAGATACGCAGTATTTT. Its translation: CASSFTGPLDTQYF. The chain has TRBV7-2 and TRBJ2-3; a weak D match, TRBD1 (5 bases). V lost 3 bases, J lost 5 bases, and 12 bases lay in between. CDR3 length equals 14 residues. CDR1 and CDR2 (germline): SGHTA, FQGNSA. Full variable domain (missing parts from reference TRBV7-2 and TRBJ2-3): GAGVSQSPSNKVTEKGKDVELRCDPISGHTALYWYRQSLGQGLEFLIYFQGNSAPDKSGLPSDRFSAERTGGSVSTLTIQRTQQEDSAVYLCASSFTGPLDTQYFGPGTRLTVL.

The chain carries TRBV2 and TRBJ2-1; D ambiguous. Germline V gene data show CDR1 as SNHLY and CDR2 as FYNNEI. The CDR3 loop spans 11 amino acids. V was cut by 5 bases and J by 8 bases, with 7 bases left in between. CDR3 DNA: TGTGCCAGCAGTCCGGCCTATGAGCAGTTCTTC. It encodes CASSPAYEQFF. Supplemented by reference TRBV2 and TRBJ2-1, the full variable domain reads EPEVTQTPSHQVTQMGQEVILRCVPISNHLYFYWYRQILGQKVEFLVSFYNNEISEKSEIFDDQFSVERPDGSNFTLKIRSTKLEDSAMYFCASSPAYEQFFGPGTRLTVL.

Points on this clonotype: Since a much larger clone is just one base distant, this may be a read error. The CDR3 coding sequence is TGTGCCAGCAGCTTAGCGAGGGGACAGGACTATGGCTACACCTTC. Protein: CASSLARGQDYGYTF. The V call is TRBV7-9, the J call TRBJ1-2; 8 bases fit TRBD1. The CDR3 is 15 residues long. V shed 0 bases, J shed 3 bases, and the junction held 3 bases outside the gene matches. CDR1 is SEHNR, CDR2 FQNEAQ, per germline (reference sequence).

This clonotype occurred a few times. The genes are TRBV6-6 and TRBJ1-3; 11 nucleotides line up with TRBD1. The CDR3 runs 15 residues. Germline CDR1 MNHNY, CDR2 SVGAGI (reference sequence). V dropped 2 bases and J dropped 3; count of bases not matched to a gene: 0. Here the CDR3 reads CASSYGTGGGNTIYF. In DNA form, the CDR3 reads TGTGCCAGCAGTTACGGGACAGGGGGTGGAAACACCATATATTTT.

This clonotype has ten or more counts. The V and J genes are TRBV20-1 and TRBJ1-5; 8 nucleotides line up with TRBD1. With V trimmed by 1 base and J by 0 bases, 11 bases remained unmatched. The germline CDR1 and CDR2 sequences are DFQATT and SNEGSKA (reference sequence). The length of the CDR3 is 18 residues. The CDR3 sequence is CSARGDRRLTYSNQPQHF. The CDR3 DNA sequence: TGCAGTGCTAGAGGGGACAGGCGACTAACCTATAGCAATCAGCCCCAGCATTTT.

The CDR3 is CSVENNQPQHF. DNA of the CDR3: TGCAGTGTGGAGAACAATCAGCCCCAGCATTTT. The chain couples TRBV20-1 to TRBJ1-5; D gene unclear. V lost 7 bases, J lost 3 bases, and 7 bases lay in between. The CDR3 has 11 residues. CDR1 is DFQATT, CDR2 SNEGSKA, per germline (reference sequence).

This clonotype was recorded many times. The chain is built from TRBV28 and TRBJ2-7; either TRBD1 or TRBD2 may fit D (5 bases each). This CDR3 is built from 13 residues. From germline, CDR1 is MDHEN and CDR2 SYDVKM. V was clipped by 7 bases and J by 3 bases, with 13 bases between them. The CDR3 DNA sequence: TGTGCCAGCACCGGGGCAGGGAGCTACGAGCAGTACTTC. It translates to CASTGAGSYEQYF.

The table lists this clonotype with a few counts. The chain links TRBV2 to TRBJ1-6, with D possibly matching TRBD1 (5 bases). Trimming removed 3 bases from V and 7 bases from J, with 13 bases in between. Germline loops: CDR1 SNHLY, CDR2 FYNNEI. The CDR3 is made up of 15 amino acids. The CDR3 nucleotides read TGTGCCAGCAGTGAGGGCCGCCAGGGCAATTCACCCCTCCACTTT. It translates to CASSEGRQGNSPLHF. The complete variable domain, with remaining parts taken from reference TRBV2 and TRBJ1-6, reads EPEVTQTPSHQVTQMGQEVILRCVPISNHLYFYWYRQILGQKVEFLVSFYNNEISEKSEIFDDQFSVERPDGSNFTLKIRSTKLEDSAMYFCASSEGRQGNSPLHFGNGTRLTVT.

Turning to this clonotype: A read error may produce the germline difference seen at one junction end. This chain links TRBV9 with TRBJ2-1; possibly TRBD2 for D (6 bases). The CDR3 length is 18 residues. Germline-derived CDR1 and CDR2 are SGDLS and YYNGEE. The CDR3 loop is CASSVGSPGGLNDNEQFF. The CDR3 DNA reads as TGTGCCAGTAGCGTAGGCTCCCCCGGAGGGCTGAATGACAATGAGCAGTTCTTC. The variable domain in full, completed from reference TRBV9 and TRBJ2-1, reads DSGVTQTPKHLITATGQRVTLRCSPRSGDLSVYWYQQSLDQGLQFLIQYYNGEERAKGNILERFSAQQFPDLHSELNLSSLELGDSALYFCASSVGSPGGLNDNEQFFGPGTRLTVL.

The V call is TRBV5-1, the J call TRBJ1-2, with 11 bases fitting TRBD1. The V segment lost 4 bases and the J segment 5 bases; nucleotides outside the gene matches: 7. The length of the CDR3 is 15 residues. Germline CDR1 reads SGHRS; CDR2 reads YFSETQ. CDR3 in amino acids: CASSTGQGAVYGYTF. CDR3 coding DNA: TGCGCCAGCAGCACTGGACAGGGGGCCGTGTATGGCTACACCTTC.

On this clonotype: Given a much more abundant clone one base away, this may be a read error. The genes are TRBV27 and TRBJ2-7; D remains unclear. Germline CDR1 is MNHEY and CDR2 is SMNVEV (reference sequence). The CDR3 covers 13 residues. Trimming removed 3 bases from V and 4 bases from J, with 10 bases in between. The DNA of the CDR3 is TGTGCCAGCAGTTTGGTGAGGACGTACGAGCAGTACTTC. Its translation: CASSLVRTYEQYF.

This clonotype came up many times. The chain employs TRBV7-2 and TRBJ2-7; 12 nucleotides match TRBD2. The CDR3 has 16 residues. The J segment lost 7 bases and the V segment lost 5 bases, leaving 12 bases of the junction unmatched. Per the germline V gene, CDR1 is SGHTA and CDR2 is FQGNSA. CDR3 sequence (DNA): TGTGCCAGCAGCGTCCGGCCCCTAGCGGGGGGGCGAGAGCAGTACTTC. Its translation: CASSVRPLAGGREQYF.

J is TRBJ2-5 and V is TRBV12-3 or TRBV12-4; TRBD1 might be the D (6 bases). Deletions cut 1 base from V and 9 bases from J, with 15 bases between. The CDR3 loop spans 14 amino acids. In nucleotides, the CDR3 is TGTGCCAGCAGTTTAGGGTCAGGGGATGAGGCCCAGTACTTC. Encoded protein: CASSLGSGDEAQYF.

The genes are TRBV6-1 and TRBJ1-2; a weak D match, TRBD1 (6 bases). Germline values: CDR1 MNHNS, CDR2 SASEGT. With 2 bases removed from V and 2 bases from J, the gap between germline ends came to 12 bases. The CDR3 is made up of 15 amino acids. CDR3 residues: CASSELGQRNYGYTF. DNA of the CDR3: TGTGCCAGCAGTGAATTAGGACAGCGGAACTATGGCTACACCTTC.

V gene TRBV12-3 or TRBV12-4 combines with J gene TRBJ1-3; possibly TRBD1 for D (5 bases). CDR3 size: 13 residues. DNA of the CDR3: TGTGTCGCAGGGCGGTCCGCGGGAAACACCATATATTTT. This encodes CVAGRSAGNTIYF.

This clonotype turned up a few times. The chain recombines TRBV6-4 with TRBJ1-2; tentative D call: TRBD1 (6 bases). Deletions cut 5 bases from V and 4 bases from J, with 17 bases between. The CDR3 covers 15 residues. Germline V gene lookup returns CDR1 MRHNA and CDR2 SNTAGT. This CDR3 reads CASSLEQGQSYGYTF. CDR3 nucleotides: TGTGCCAGCAGTCTTGAACAGGGCCAGAGCTATGGCTACACCTTC.

The chain uses TRBV20-1 and TRBJ2-7; D might be TRBD2 (7 bases). The germline CDR1 and CDR2 sequences are DFQATT and SNEGSKA (reference sequence). The CDR3 spans 18 residues. V lost 0 bases to trimming and J lost 1 base, with 22 bases between them. CDR3 loop: CSARDQGRELSGSYEQYF. The DNA of the CDR3 is TGCAGTGCTAGAGATCAGGGGCGGGAGTTGTCGGGGTCCTACGAGCAGTACTTC.